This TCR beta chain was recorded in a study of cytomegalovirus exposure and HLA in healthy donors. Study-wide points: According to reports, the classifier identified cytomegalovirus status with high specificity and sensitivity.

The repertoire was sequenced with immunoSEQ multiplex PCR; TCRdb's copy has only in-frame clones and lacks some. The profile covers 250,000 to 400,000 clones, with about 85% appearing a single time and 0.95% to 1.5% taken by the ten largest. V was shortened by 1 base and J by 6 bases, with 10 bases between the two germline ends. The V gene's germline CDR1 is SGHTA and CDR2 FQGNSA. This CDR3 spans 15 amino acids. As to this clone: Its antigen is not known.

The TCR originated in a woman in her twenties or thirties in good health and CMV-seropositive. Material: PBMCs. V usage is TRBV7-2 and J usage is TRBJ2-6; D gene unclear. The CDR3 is CASSLVVGQANVLTF. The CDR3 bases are TGTGCCAGCAGCTTAGTTGTCGGTCAGGCCAACGTCCTGACTTTC.